The 27 T cell receptor beta chains in this list originate from one sample, sequenced in a study of blood T cell repertoires in COVID-19. Sequencing was performed with immunoSEQ multiplex PCR; in TCRdb, only in-frame clones are kept and a portion is missing. The profile shows 200,000 to 250,000 clones, 70% to 90% of them singletons. The sequencing sample was made of PBMCs or T cells enriched from blood (not recorded which). The source of these receptors is a woman aged 40-49 years with acute COVID-19.

The gene calls are TRBV6-2 or TRBV6-3 and TRBJ1-5, with TRBD1 matching over 7 bases. V dropped 5 bases and J dropped 4; count of bases not matched to a gene: 8. Germline CDR1 and CDR2: MNHEY and SVGEGT. This CDR3 contains 15 residues. CDR3 bases: TGTGCCAGCAGTGATACCGGGACAGCTAATCAGCCCCAGCATTTT. The encoded protein is CASSDTGTANQPQHF.

Concerning this clone itself: The sample contains more than one DNA sequence encoding this CDR3. The chain couples TRBV29-1 to TRBJ1-1, with D maybe TRBD1 (6 bases). Germline V gene data show CDR1 as SQVTM and CDR2 as ANQGSEA. Trimming removed 6 bases from V and 2 bases from J, with 16 bases in between. The CDR3 contains 14 residues. The CDR3, as DNA: TGCAGCGTCGATTCAACAGGGTTAAACACTGAAGCTTTCTTT. It is translated as CSVDSTGLNTEAFF.

The sample holds one count of this clone. CDR3 region: CASSQEVTGAYEQYV. The CDR3 DNA reads TGCGCCAGCAGCCAAGAGGTGACAGGGGCCTACGAGCAGTACGTC. This chain joins TRBV4-1 and TRBJ2-7, with TRBD1 identical over 8 bases. V trimming: 0 bases; J trimming: 2 bases; junction bases outside the gene matches: 3. The length of the CDR3 is 15 residues. CDR1 and CDR2 (germline): MGHRA, YSYEKL.

The chain combines TRBV6-4 with TRBJ2-1, with a tentative D call TRBD2 (7 bases). V shed 3 bases and J shed 8 bases, with 14 bases lying between them. CDR3 length: 14 residues. Germline CDR1 reads MRHNA; CDR2 reads SNTAGT. The chain's CDR3 is CASSEGGLNYEQFF. The CDR3 DNA is TGTGCCAGCAGTGAGGGGGGGCTGAATTATGAGCAGTTCTTC.

The chain combines TRBV6-1 with TRBJ1-5; D remains unclear. Germline loops: CDR1 MNHNS, CDR2 SASEGT. CDR3 size: 15 residues. V dropped 1 base and J dropped 4 bases, with 11 bases sitting between them. This chain's CDR3 is CASSEGASSNQPQHF. In nucleotides, the CDR3 is TGTGCCAGCAGTGAAGGTGCGTCTTCTAATCAGCCCCAGCATTTT.

The chain uses TRBV5-4 and TRBJ1-2; TRBD1 matches 7 bases. CDR1 and CDR2 from the germline V gene are SGHNT and YYREEE (reference sequence). Unmatched junction bases numbered 5, after V lost 2 bases and J lost 7 bases. This CDR3 contains 13 residues. CDR3 residues: CASSFGGGAGYTF. DNA of the CDR3: TGTGCCAGCAGCTTCGGAGGGGGCGCTGGCTACACCTTC.

This chain joins TRBV4-3 and TRBJ1-2, with D possibly TRBD1 on 6 matching bases. This CDR3 spans 14 amino acids. Trimming removed 4 bases from V and 5 bases from J, with 14 bases in between. CDR1 and CDR2 (germline): LGHNA, YSLEER. The CDR3 spells CASSPGDPRYGYTF. The CDR3 bases are TGCGCCAGCAGCCCAGGGGATCCTCGTTATGGCTACACCTTC.

This sequence joins TRBV9 and TRBJ1-1; TRBD1 matches at 9 bases. Germline lookup yields CDR1 SGDLS and CDR2 YYNGEE. V dropped 2 bases and J dropped 3; count of bases not matched to a gene: 2. This CDR3 is 14 amino acids long. CDR3 residues: CASSVTGGDTEAFF. The CDR3 DNA is TGTGCCAGCAGCGTTACAGGGGGCGACACTGAAGCTTTCTTT.

This chain joins TRBV7-9 and TRBJ2-1, with D maybe TRBD2 (7 bases). Trimming shortened V by 5 bases and J by 7 bases, and 21 bases separated the two germline ends. The CDR3 has 16 residues. The germline V gene encodes CDR1 SEHNR and CDR2 FQNEAQ (reference sequence). CDR3 sequence: CASSVPRGGATNEQFF. DNA for the CDR3: TGTGCCAGCAGCGTCCCGAGGGGGGGGGCGACGAATGAGCAGTTCTTC. Looking up the rest from reference TRBV7-9 and TRBJ2-1 gives the full variable domain: DTGVSQNPRHKITKRGQNVTFRCDPISEHNRLYWYRQTLGQGPEFLTYFQNEAQLEKSRLLSDRFSAERPKGSFSTLEIQRTEQGDSAMYLCASSVPRGGATNEQFFGPGTRLTVL.

The rearrangement links TRBV14 to TRBJ1-1; TRBD1 might be the D (6 bases). Trimming pared 4 bases from V and 2 bases from J, leaving 17 bases between. The germline V gene has CDR1 SGHDN and CDR2 FVKESK. This CDR3 spans 16 amino acids. The chain's CDR3 is CASSPKRSTGNTEAFF. The CDR3 coding sequence is TGTGCCAGCAGCCCGAAGCGGTCGACAGGTAACACTGAAGCTTTCTTT.

The chain combines TRBV2 with TRBJ2-1; 11 bases map to TRBD2. This CDR3 region has 16 residues. Unmatched junction bases numbered 6, after V lost 6 bases and J lost 2 bases. Germline values: CDR1 SNHLY, CDR2 FYNNEI. The CDR3 DNA follows: TGTGCCAGCAGAGTCACACTAGCGGGGGCCTACAATGAGCAGTTCTTC. Its protein product is CASRVTLAGAYNEQFF.

The chain is built from TRBV7-2 and TRBJ1-5; D is undetermined. The CDR3 has 14 amino acids. V lost 1 base to trimming and J lost 5 bases, with 9 bases between them. The germline V gene has CDR1 SGHTA and CDR2 FQGNSA. The CDR3 DNA reads TGTGCCAGCAGCTTAGTTCCGGGATATCAGCCCCAGCATTTT. As protein: CASSLVPGYQPQHF.

V and J are TRBV2 and TRBJ2-5, with D perhaps matching TRBD2 (5 bases). CDR1 and CDR2 (germline): SNHLY, FYNNEI. The CDR3 covers 15 residues. Trimming removed 6 bases from V and 3 bases from J, with 17 bases in between. The CDR3 region has the DNA TGTGCCAGCAGCGCCGATTTGGCCGGGGAAGAGACCCAGTACTTC. Translation gives CASSADLAGEETQYF. The full variable domain, with the rest looked up from reference TRBV2 and TRBJ2-5, is EPEVTQTPSHQVTQMGQEVILRCVPISNHLYFYWYRQILGQKVEFLVSFYNNEISEKSEIFDDQFSVERPDGSNFTLKIRSTKLEDSAMYFCASSADLAGEETQYFGPGTRLLVL.

Only one count was recorded for this clone. This chain links TRBV15 with TRBJ1-3; D possibly corresponds to TRBD1 (6 bases). Germline CDR1 and CDR2: LNHNV and YYDKDF (reference sequence). Trimming removed 2 bases from V and 0 bases from J, with 14 bases in between. This CDR3 comprises 17 residues. CDR3 region: CATSRPDSPGSGNTIYF. The CDR3 DNA reads as TGTGCCACCAGCAGACCGGACAGTCCGGGCTCTGGAAACACCATATATTTT.

This clone was detected many times. The J gene is TRBJ1-1, the V gene TRBV29-1, with 11 bases that match TRBD1. The CDR3 covers 14 residues. V lost 5 bases to trimming and J lost 5 bases; unmatched junction nucleotides: 7. The V gene's germline CDR1 is SQVTM and CDR2 ANQGSEA. The CDR3 spells CSVPPGTGGTEAFF. The DNA for the CDR3 is TGCAGCGTTCCGCCCGGGACAGGGGGGACTGAAGCTTTCTTT.

The chain carries TRBV7-9 and TRBJ1-1; 8 positions agree with TRBD1. The V segment lost 5 bases and the J segment 7 bases; nucleotides outside the gene matches: 9. Germline V lookup: CDR1 SEHNR, CDR2 FQNEAQ (reference sequence). The length of the CDR3 is 14 residues. CDR3 sequence reads: CASSPETGANEAFF. For the CDR3, the DNA is TGTGCCAGCAGCCCCGAGACAGGGGCTAATGAAGCTTTCTTT.

The V gene is TRBV13, the J gene TRBJ2-7, with 11 bases aligning to TRBD1. Looked up from germline, CDR1 is PRHDT and CDR2 is FYEKMQ (reference sequence). The CDR3 loop spans 16 amino acids. V dropped 5 bases and J dropped 5; count of bases not matched to a gene: 11. The DNA of the CDR3 is TGTGCCAGCAGCCCGGACAGGGGGCGATTTAGAAACGAGCAGTACTTC. Protein product: CASSPDRGRFRNEQYF.

The chain has TRBV18 and TRBJ2-2; 9 nucleotides agree with TRBD1. J gave up 2 bases and V 2 bases, and 3 bases lay outside the gene matches. CDR3 length equals 16 residues. From germline, CDR1 is KGHSH and CDR2 LQKENI. This CDR3 is CASSPTGQGNTGELFF. CDR3 coding DNA: TGTGCCAGCTCACCAACGGGACAGGGAAACACCGGGGAGCTGTTTTTT.

About this clone: Within the sample, other DNA sequences also encode this same CDR3. DNA for the CDR3: TGCAGCGTTGTTAGGGGAAACACTGAAGCTTTCTTT. This gives the protein CSVVRGNTEAFF. The chain couples TRBV29-1 to TRBJ1-1; D may be TRBD1 (5 bases). The CDR3 runs to 12 residues. The ends were cut back, 4 bases at V and 2 bases at J, with 8 bases in the middle. Germline lookup yields CDR1 SQVTM and CDR2 ANQGSEA.

This rearrangement joins TRBV9 to TRBJ1-1; perhaps TRBD1 as D (6 bases). V dropped 10 bases and J dropped 1 base, with 20 bases sitting between them. Germline-derived CDR1 and CDR2 are SGDLS and YYNGEE. The CDR3 is made up of 15 amino acids. The CDR3 spells CAPNHGIGGNTEAFF. Here the CDR3 DNA reads TGTGCCCCCAACCACGGGATAGGGGGGAACACTGAAGCTTTCTTT.

The chain employs TRBV5-1 and TRBJ1-1, with TRBD1 matching 9 bases. CDR3 size: 14 residues. Germline loops: CDR1 SGHRS, CDR2 YFSETQ. V was clipped by 5 bases and J by 1 base; unmatched bases: 3. CDR3 sequence (DNA): TGCGCCAGCAGGGCGGGACAGGGGAACACTGAAGCTTTCTTT. Translating gives CASRAGQGNTEAFF.

Points on this clone: Relative to the germline gene, one junction end is altered; a read error may explain this. The V and J genes are TRBV7-9 and TRBJ2-1; 11 nucleotides align to TRBD2. Per the germline V gene, CDR1 is SEHNR and CDR2 is FQNEAQ (reference sequence). CDR3 length equals 16 residues. For the CDR3, the DNA is TGTGCCAGCAGTTTAGAAGCTAGCGGGGGGCCCAATGAGCAGTTCTTC. This translates into CASSLEASGGPNEQFF.

V is TRBV2 and J is TRBJ2-3; 8 bases match TRBD1. V dropped 4 bases and J dropped 11; count of bases not matched to a gene: 5. The germline V gene encodes CDR1 SNHLY and CDR2 FYNNEI. The CDR3 runs 12 residues. CDR3 sequence: CASSGGTGKQYF. The CDR3 bases are TGTGCCAGCAGTGGAGGGACAGGAAAGCAGTATTTT.

This chain joins TRBV2 and TRBJ1-1; the match to TRBD1 covers 8 bases. V lost 3 bases to trimming and J lost 7 bases; unmatched junction nucleotides: 13. Germline values: CDR1 SNHLY, CDR2 FYNNEI. This CDR3 contains 16 residues. The CDR3 coding sequence is TGTGCCAGCAGTGAGGGTTTCGGACAGGGCGCCTTTGAAGCTTTCTTT. Translated: CASSEGFGQGAFEAFF.

This chain links TRBV7-9 with TRBJ2-1; D not resolved. Per germline, CDR1 SEHNR and CDR2 FQNEAQ (reference sequence). Trimming left V 5 bases short and J 9 bases short, with 14 bases between. The CDR3 extends over 13 amino acids. As DNA, the CDR3 is TGTGCCAGCAGCACCAGCGTTGTCGGTGAGCAGTTCTTC. Encoded protein: CASSTSVVGEQFF.

This chain links TRBV4-1 with TRBJ2-1; 11 bases align to TRBD2. The CDR3 loop spans 15 amino acids. With 4 bases clipped from V and 7 bases from J, the junction kept 6 bases outside the gene matches. Germline assignment: CDR1 MGHRA and CDR2 YSYEKL. The CDR3 nucleotides read TGCGCCAGCAGCCGTAGCGGGGGGGCAATTAATGAGCAGTTCTTC. Translation: CASSRSGGAINEQFF.

The chain couples TRBV27 to TRBJ2-7, with TRBD1 matching over 7 bases. The CDR3 has 14 residues. Unmatched junction bases numbered 8, after V lost 5 bases and J lost 4 bases. CDR1 and CDR2 (germline): MNHEY, SMNVEV (reference sequence). CDR3 protein: CASSRTRGLYEQYV. The CDR3 DNA reads TGTGCCAGCAGTCGGACAAGGGGGCTTTACGAGCAGTACGTC.